A single sample gave rise to the 27 T cell receptor beta chains below, sequenced in a study of patients and donors after allogeneic stem cell transplantation (dated by TCRdb to 2020 to 2022). Library preparation was by RT-PCR. This sample was sequenced with a NextSeq 550. Clones were called with MiXCR by TCRdb after fastp trimmed the public reads at Q25, and only in-frame beta chains were retained. Identical CDR3 protein sequences are pooled into one entry, listed with their most common genes and DNA. Counted in this sample were about 90,000 distinct CDR3 sequences; 45% to 50% of them appeared once. Together, the top ten hold 50% to 75% of the sample. Source material: blood, either unsorted or a sorted T cell fraction (not recorded which). The receptors shown here come from a human donor who was either an allogeneic HSCT recipient or a stem cell or donor lymphocyte infusion donor (not recorded which). It is not recorded whose cells these are; they may come from a transplant donor.

This clonotype turned up a few times. The gene calls are TRBV12-3 or TRBV12-4 and TRBJ1-6; D possibly corresponds to TRBD1 (6 bases). Trimming left V 7 bases short and J 9 bases short, with 16 bases between. This CDR3 has 14 residues. This CDR3 is CASTLGDIRSPLHF. CDR3 DNA: TGTGCCAGCACCCTGGGGGACATACGTTCACCCCTCCACTTT.

V and J are TRBV5-1 and TRBJ1-1; the D gene is possibly TRBD1 (6 bases). Germline lookup yields CDR1 SGHRS and CDR2 YFSETQ. The CDR3 is 16 residues long. V gave up 0 bases and J gave up 6 bases, with 18 bases separating them. CDR3 DNA sequence: TGCGCCAGCAGCTTGGAACAGGGTGGACGATTCGCTGAAGCTTTCTTT. Translation: CASSLEQGGRFAEAFF.

CDR3 in DNA: TGTGCCAGCAGCTTCCAAGGGGGCCTTAACAATCAGCCCCAGCATTTT. Its translation: CASSFQGGLNNQPQHF. This chain links TRBV7-2 with TRBJ1-5; TRBD1 aligns across 7 bases. Germline loops: CDR1 SGHTA, CDR2 FQGNSA. This CDR3 contains 16 residues. V was pared by 3 bases and J by 3 bases, with 8 bases of the junction left unmatched.

This chain uses TRBV14 with TRBJ2-4; a possible D gene is TRBD1 (6 bases). The CDR3 is 17 amino acids. With 0 bases removed from V and 4 bases from J, the gap between germline ends came to 16 bases. Looked up from germline, CDR1 is SGHDN and CDR2 is FVKESK. The CDR3, as DNA: TGTGCCAGCAGCCAAGAATTTTTGGCAGGGACAAAAAACATTCAGTACTTC. Translated, it gives CASSQEFLAGTKNIQYF.

The chain is built from TRBV5-1 and TRBJ1-4, with unresolved D. The V gene lost 4 bases and the J gene lost 0 bases, with 10 bases spanning the gap. The CDR3 covers 15 residues. The germline gives CDR1 SGHRS, CDR2 YFSETQ. The CDR3 region has the DNA TGCGCCAGCAGCCCACAACAGTCAACTAATGAAAAACTGTTTTTT. It translates to CASSPQQSTNEKLFF.

V usage is TRBV11-2 and J usage is TRBJ1-5; D remains unclear. With 5 bases removed from V and 1 base from J, the gap between germline ends came to 6 bases. The CDR3 is 13 residues long. CDR1 SGHAT and CDR2 FQNNGV come from the germline V gene. The CDR3 DNA reads as TGTGCCAGCAGCGGAGGGAGCAATCAGCCCCAGCATTTT. This translates into CASSGGSNQPQHF.

The chain links TRBV25-1 to TRBJ1-3; no firm D call. Looked up from germline, CDR1 is MGHDK and CDR2 is SYGVNS. Trimming removed 11 bases at V and 9 bases at J, with 23 bases between. The CDR3 length is 14 residues. CDR3 in amino acids: CAAQGGTVVSTIYF. Here the CDR3 DNA reads TGTGCCGCCCAAGGAGGTACAGTGGTTAGCACCATATATTTT.

This clonotype has just a few counts. This chain joins TRBV12-3 or TRBV12-4 and TRBJ1-5; no clear D. The CDR3 contains 13 residues. V lost 6 bases and J lost 6, with 12 bases in between. CDR3 DNA sequence: TGTGCCAGCAGGACAAAGAGAGGTCAGCCCCAGCATTTT. Translated: CASRTKRGQPQHF.

J is TRBJ1-5 and V is TRBV12-3 or TRBV12-4; 9 bases match TRBD1. This CDR3 region has 14 residues. V dropped 9 bases and J dropped 6; count of bases not matched to a gene: 9. This CDR3 is CASSAGTGFQPQHF. The CDR3 nucleotides read TGTGCCAGTAGTGCCGGGACAGGGTTTCAGCCCCAGCATTTT.

In this sample, this clonotype turned up a few times. V gene TRBV7-9 combines with J gene TRBJ1-1; D is undetermined. There are 15 residues in the CDR3. V lost 5 bases and J 0 bases, leaving 13 bases between the germline ends. Germline CDR1 reads SEHNR; CDR2 reads FQNEAQ (reference sequence). The CDR3 nucleotides are TGTGCCAGCAGCCAGATGGGGAGCTTGAACACTGAAGCTTTCTTT. The encoded protein is CASSQMGSLNTEAFF.

The V call is TRBV3-1, the J call TRBJ2-2, with D unresolved. Germline CDR1 and CDR2: LGHDT and YNNKEL (reference sequence). The CDR3 contains 14 residues. Trimming cost V 0 bases and J 6 bases, with 8 bases left between them. The CDR3 DNA sequence: TGTGCCAGCAGCCAAGAGGCGGCGTCCGGGGAGCTGTTTTTT. The encoded protein is CASSQEAASGELFF. The full variable domain, in which reference TRBV3-1 and TRBJ2-2 provide the parts outside the CDR3, is DTAVSQTPKYLVTQMGNDKSIKCEQNLGHDTMYWYKQDSKKFLKIMFSYNNKELIINETVPNRFSPKSPDKAHLNLHINSLELGDSAVYFCASSQEAASGELFFGEGSRLTVL.

This clonotype has a handful of counts. The chain has TRBV7-2 and TRBJ1-6, with no clear D. Germline V gives CDR1 SGHTA, CDR2 FQGNSA. This CDR3 has 15 residues. Trimming removed 5 bases at V and 8 bases at J, with 16 bases between. For the CDR3, the DNA is TGTGCCAGCAGCCGGCCGGAGTGGTTTGATTCACCCCTCCACTTT. Protein product: CASSRPEWFDSPLHF.

This chain uses TRBV5-1 with TRBJ1-1; 9 bases match TRBD1. Trimming at V came to 0 bases and at J to 6 bases, leaving 15 bases not matched to a gene. CDR1 is SGHRS, CDR2 YFSETQ, per germline. This CDR3 is 18 amino acids long. CDR3: CASSLGPGQGSLYAEAFF. In DNA, the CDR3 is TGCGCCAGCAGCTTGGGTCCCGGACAGGGGTCCCTCTACGCTGAAGCTTTCTTT. The whole variable domain, filled in from reference TRBV5-1 and TRBJ1-1, reads KAGVTQTPRYLIKTRGQQVTLSCSPISGHRSVSWYQQTPGQGLQFLFEYFSETQRNKGNFPGRFSGRQFSNSRSEMNVSTLELGDSALYLCASSLGPGQGSLYAEAFFGQGTRLTVV.

The chain uses TRBV4-3 and TRBJ1-2; D gene unclear. From germline, CDR1 is LGHNA and CDR2 YSLEER. There are 16 residues in the CDR3. Trimming took 2 bases from V and 4 from J, leaving 17 bases between them. CDR3 DNA sequence: TGCGCCAGCAGCCAACCCCTCCATGGGGATGCCTATGGCTACACCTTC. It encodes CASSQPLHGDAYGYTF.

The chain couples TRBV20-1 to TRBJ1-1, with D unclear. CDR1 and CDR2 (germline): DFQATT, SNEGSKA (reference sequence). The CDR3 extends over 12 amino acids. V was clipped by 3 bases and J by 5 bases, with 10 bases between them. The CDR3 here is CSASHRETEAFF. The CDR3 region has the DNA TGCAGTGCTAGTCACCGGGAGACTGAAGCTTTCTTT.

This chain uses TRBV12-3 or TRBV12-4 with TRBJ1-5; D is uncertain. Between the trimmed V and J ends, which lost 1 base and 1 base, there was a span of 5 bases. The CDR3 loop spans 14 amino acids. For the CDR3, the DNA is TGTGCCAGCAGTTTAGTTTTCAGCAATCAGCCCCAGCATTTT. Translated: CASSLVFSNQPQHF.

The chain joins TRBV12-3 or TRBV12-4 to TRBJ2-4, with 14 bases fitting TRBD2. This CDR3 contains 15 residues. Trimming cost V 10 bases and J 8 bases; bases outside gene matches: 10. CDR3 amino acids: CATSGLAGVGYIQYF. The CDR3 DNA reads as TGTGCCACCTCGGGACTAGCGGGAGTTGGGTACATTCAGTACTTC.

The chain carries TRBV19 and TRBJ1-3; D ambiguous. The CDR3 length is 15 residues. V gave up 5 bases and J gave up 0 bases, with 11 bases separating them. Germline assignment: CDR1 LNHDA and CDR2 SQIVND (reference sequence). The CDR3 nucleotides read TGTGCCAGTAGTTCGGAAGGCGTCTCTGGAAACACCATATATTTT. Its protein is CASSSEGVSGNTIYF.

This sequence joins TRBV5-1 and TRBJ1-1; 8 bases are a match to TRBD1. From germline, CDR1 is SGHRS and CDR2 YFSETQ. V shed 1 base, J shed 3 bases, and the junction held 8 bases outside the gene matches. This CDR3 region has 16 residues. The CDR3 sequence: CASSLSTGGRDTEAFF. CDR3 nucleotides: TGCGCCAGCAGCTTGTCTACAGGGGGTCGGGACACTGAAGCTTTCTTT.

CDR3 in amino acids: CASSMREGAYNEQFF. The CDR3 bases are TGTGCCAGCAGTATGCGGGAGGGCGCCTACAATGAGCAGTTCTTC. V is TRBV12-3 or TRBV12-4 and J is TRBJ2-1; 9 bases map to TRBD2. The CDR3 covers 15 residues. V was pared by 5 bases and J by 2 bases, with 4 bases of the junction left unmatched.

As regards this clonotype: Because the CDR3 is missing its conserved closing phenylalanine or tryptophan, this is likely a read error. The chain carries TRBV4-3 and TRBJ2-7; 12 bases are a match to TRBD2. Germline CDR1 and CDR2: LGHNA and YSLEER. The CDR3 is 15 residues long. V lost 3 bases and J lost 3; bases outside the gene matches: 3. This CDR3 is CASSQRTSGNYEQYY. In nucleotides, the CDR3 is TGCGCCAGCAGCCAGAGGACTAGCGGGAACTACGAGCAGTACTAC.

The chain carries TRBV12-3 or TRBV12-4 and TRBJ2-5, with TRBD2 matching 10 bases. V lost 3 bases, J lost 4 bases, and 11 bases stayed unmatched. This CDR3 is 17 amino acids long. The CDR3 protein is CASSLSRGSGRLETQYF. The CDR3 nucleotides are TGTGCCAGCAGTTTGTCTCGGGGTAGCGGGAGGTTAGAGACCCAGTACTTC.

The chain combines TRBV7-6 with TRBJ2-3; D is ambiguous. Germline CDR1 and CDR2: SGHVS and FNYEAQ. The V and J ends lost 1 base and 0 bases respectively, with 8 bases between them. The CDR3 sequence is 15 residues long. CDR3 DNA: TGTGCCAGCAGCTTAGGGGGAACTAGCACAGATACGCAGTATTTT. Translation gives CASSLGGTSTDTQYF. Full variable domain (missing parts from reference TRBV7-6 and TRBJ2-3): GAGVSQSPRYKVTKRGQDVALRCDPISGHVSLYWYRQALGQGPEFLTYFNYEAQQDKSGLPNDRFSAERPEGSISTLTIQRTEQRDSAMYRCASSLGGTSTDTQYFGPGTRLTVL.

The V gene is TRBV20-1, the J gene TRBJ2-3; the match to TRBD1 covers 10 bases. The CDR3 has 13 amino acids. The junction had 4 bases not matched to a gene; V was cut back by 6 bases and J by 4 bases. The germline V gene encodes CDR1 DFQATT and CDR2 SNEGSKA (reference sequence). The CDR3 DNA reads as TGCAGTGCCACCGGGACAGGGGCAGATACGCAGTATTTT. As protein: CSATGTGADTQYF.

This chain joins TRBV28 and TRBJ1-6; unclear D gene. Germline V gives CDR1 MDHEN, CDR2 SYDVKM. Trimming left V 4 bases short and J 6 bases short, with 10 bases between. The CDR3 runs to 14 residues. CDR3: CASSSEQTNSPLHF. Here the CDR3 DNA reads TGTGCCAGCAGTTCCGAACAGACTAATTCACCCCTCCACTTT.

The V call is TRBV5-1, the J call TRBJ1-2; 10 bases agree with TRBD1. Germline CDR1 SGHRS, CDR2 YFSETQ. The ends lost 4 bases at V and 1 base at J; junction bases unmatched: 10. The length of the CDR3 is 17 residues. The CDR3, as DNA: TGCGCCAGCAGCAAAGGACAGGGGGTGTCCGTTAACTATGGCTACACCTTC. Amino acid sequence: CASSKGQGVSVNYGYTF. Complete variable domain (other parts from reference TRBV5-1 and TRBJ1-2): KAGVTQTPRYLIKTRGQQVTLSCSPISGHRSVSWYQQTPGQGLQFLFEYFSETQRNKGNFPGRFSGRQFSNSRSEMNVSTLELGDSALYLCASSKGQGVSVNYGYTFGSGTRLTVV.

V usage is TRBV4-2 and J usage is TRBJ1-4; a weak D match, TRBD1 (5 bases). V lost 0 bases, J lost 8 bases, and 13 bases lay in between. From germline, CDR1 is LGHNA and CDR2 YNFKEQ. This CDR3 contains 15 residues. DNA for the CDR3: TGTGCCAGCAGCCAAGAAGGGCAGGGAGACGAAAAACTGTTTTTT. This sequence encodes CASSQEGQGDEKLFF.